This T cell receptor (beta chain) was recovered during a study of blood T cell repertoires in COVID-19. Overall study: The United States, Italy and Spain were the sources of the acute and convalescent COVID-19 samples. PBMCs, B-cell-depleted T cells, or T cells provided the cDNA or gDNA that made up the material.

The CDR3 runs to 14 residues. Per germline, CDR1 LNHDA and CDR2 SQIVND (reference sequence). The V gene end was trimmed by 9 bases and the J gene end by 5 bases; junction bases not matched to a gene: 12. In the original processing: Cell counts per sample came from amplifying reference gene primers. This table comes from immunoSEQ multiplex PCR, and its TCRdb copy is limited to in-frame clones, with some not included. V, J and clone size derive from that table, while D and trimming were established from the DNA sequence. This sample has 45,000 to 65,000 clones, with roughly 87% found just once. The TCR originated in a man aged 45-65 years with active COVID-19. The chain recombines TRBV19 with TRBJ2-5; TRBD1 matches 7 bases. The sample taken for sequencing was peripheral blood. The CDR3 DNA is TGTGCCAGCCGCGACAGGGTCGAGGACGAGACCCAGTACTTC. It is translated as CASRDRVEDETQYF.